This T cell receptor (beta chain) comes out of a study of graft-versus-host responses after intestinal transplantation. The overall study: Every one of the recipients received anti-thymocyte globulin induction and afterwards took tacrolimus and steroids for around 3 years.

Assay used: immunoSEQ multiplex PCR; TCRdb lists only in-frame clones, some missing. The repertoire holds about 90,000 clones, with under 95% as singletons. Study findings and constraints: With peak circulating GvH clone levels came an association with early post-transplant HvG declines.

Turning to this clone: Its cognate antigen is unknown.

The CDR3 has 15 amino acids. Germline V gene lookup returns CDR1 MNHNY and CDR2 SVGAGI (reference sequence). V was shortened by 4 bases and J by 4 bases, with 14 bases between the two germline ends. The chain links TRBV6-6 to TRBJ2-1; D remains unclear. This TCR was recovered from a human donor who was the organ donor for an intestinal transplant. The material sequenced was unstimulated CD4+ T cells sorted from spleen or lymph node cells, taken before transplant. Here the CDR3 reads CASSSGAYAYNEQFF. The CDR3 region has the DNA TGTGCCAGCAGTTCAGGTGCCTACGCGTACAATGAGCAGTTCTTC.